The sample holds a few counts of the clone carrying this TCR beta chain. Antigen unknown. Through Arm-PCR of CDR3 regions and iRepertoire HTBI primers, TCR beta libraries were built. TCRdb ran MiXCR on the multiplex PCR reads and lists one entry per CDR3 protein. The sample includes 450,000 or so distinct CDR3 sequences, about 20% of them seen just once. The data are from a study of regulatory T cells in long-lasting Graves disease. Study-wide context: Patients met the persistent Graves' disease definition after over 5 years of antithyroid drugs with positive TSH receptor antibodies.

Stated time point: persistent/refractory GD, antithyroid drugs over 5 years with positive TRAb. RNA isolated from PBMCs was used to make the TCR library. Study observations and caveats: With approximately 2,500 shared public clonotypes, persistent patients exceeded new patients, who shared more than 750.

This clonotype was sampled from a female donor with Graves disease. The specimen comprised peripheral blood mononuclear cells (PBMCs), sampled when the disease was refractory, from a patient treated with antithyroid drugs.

The CDR3 DNA is TGCGCCGCAGGGGGTAGTGGGGGCAATCAGCCCCAGCATTTT. Translating gives CAAGGSGGNQPQHF. This chain joins TRBV10-2 and TRBJ1-5, with 7 bases aligning to TRBD1. The CDR3 covers 14 residues. Per germline, CDR1 WSHSY and CDR2 SAAADI. Trimming removed 11 bases from V and 2 bases from J; junction bases left unmatched: 9.